These 15 T cell receptor beta chains originate from one sample sequenced in a study of shared clonotypes between healthy human individuals. Generated by immunoSEQ multiplex PCR, the TCRdb table keeps only in-frame clones and is missing some. Among approximately 1.5 million clones listed, about 98% were seen once. Sequenced material: naive CD4+ T cells sorted from blood. Subset described: CD45RA+ positively selected. The receptors come from a man aged 25-45 years in good health.

The chain has TRBV27 and TRBJ1-4, with unresolved D. Trimming left V 4 bases short and J 11 bases short, with 14 bases between. Germline values: CDR1 MNHEY, CDR2 SMNVEV (reference sequence). CDR3 length: 13 amino acids. CDR3 sequence: CASSSPPPLKLFF. The CDR3 bases are TGTGCCAGCAGTTCGCCCCCCCCCTTGAAACTGTTTTTT.

The chain links TRBV19 to TRBJ2-5, with 12 nucleotides matching TRBD1. The CDR3 covers 17 residues. Trimming removed 6 bases from V and 7 bases from J; junction bases left unmatched: 15. CDR1 and CDR2 from the germline V gene are LNHDA and SQIVND (reference sequence). CDR3 residues: CASSRHPGTGGAGTQYF. The CDR3, as DNA: TGTGCCAGTAGCCGACACCCCGGGACAGGGGGCGCAGGGACCCAGTACTTC. Full variable domain (outside the CDR3, taken from reference TRBV19 and TRBJ2-5): DGGITQSPKYLFRKEGQNVTLSCEQNLNHDAMYWYRQDPGQGLRLIYYSQIVNDFQKGDIAEGYSVSREKKESFPLTVTSAQKNPTAFYLCASSRHPGTGGAGTQYFGPGTRLLVL.

CDR3 region: CASSLQTGTVSNQPQHF. The CDR3 nucleotides are TGTGCCAGCTCACTCCAAACAGGGACGGTTAGCAATCAGCCCCAGCATTTT. The V gene is TRBV18, the J gene TRBJ1-5; TRBD1 is a possible D gene (6 bases). The V gene's germline CDR1 is KGHSH and CDR2 LQKENI. The V end lost 4 bases, the J end lost 0 bases, and 16 bases lay between the germline ends. The length of the CDR3 is 17 residues.

V and J are TRBV7-2 and TRBJ2-1; 11 bases match TRBD2. Germline CDR1 and CDR2: SGHTA and FQGNSA. V trimming: 7 bases; J trimming: 12 bases; junction bases outside the gene matches: 17. This CDR3 spans 16 amino acids. The CDR3 reads CASTPGALAGGPGQFF. CDR3 coding DNA: TGTGCCAGCACCCCGGGGGCCTTAGCGGGAGGGCCGGGGCAGTTCTTC.

This rearrangement joins TRBV7-9 to TRBJ2-3; TRBD2 matches 13 bases. V lost 4 bases to trimming and J lost 3 bases; unmatched junction nucleotides: 4. CDR3 length: 16 residues. Germline loops: CDR1 SEHNR, CDR2 FQNEAQ (reference sequence). The DNA for the CDR3 is TGTGCCAGCAGCTACGGACTAGCGGGAGTGACAGATACGCAGTATTTT. Its translation is CASSYGLAGVTDTQYF.

The rearrangement links TRBV7-8 to TRBJ1-1; the D is unclear. There are 16 residues in the CDR3. Between the trimmed V and J ends, which lost 5 bases and 6 bases, there was a span of 22 bases. Germline CDR1 and CDR2: SGHVS and FQNEAQ. The DNA of the CDR3 is TGTGCCAGCAGCCTCAAAAGGACCCATACGCGTGCTGAAGCTTTCTTT. Its translation is CASSLKRTHTRAEAFF.

The chain is built from TRBV27 and TRBJ1-1; a possible D gene is TRBD1 (6 bases). V was pared by 5 bases and J by 5 bases, with 12 bases between. The CDR3 has 13 amino acids. CDR1 is MNHEY and CDR2 is SMNVEV in the germline V gene (reference sequence). The CDR3 reads CASSMGGWTEAFF. In nucleotides, the CDR3 is TGTGCCAGCAGTATGGGGGGCTGGACTGAAGCTTTCTTT.

The CDR3 nucleotides read TGTGCCAGCAGTACGTTACAGCCCCAGCATTTT. This sequence encodes CASSTLQPQHF. The chain recombines TRBV28 with TRBJ1-5, with D unresolved. This CDR3 contains 11 residues. Germline-derived CDR1 and CDR2 are MDHEN and SYDVKM. Trimming removed 5 bases from V and 7 bases from J, with 6 bases in between.

This chain connects TRBV28 to TRBJ2-7, with 7 bases aligning to TRBD2. Germline V gene lookup returns CDR1 MDHEN and CDR2 SYDVKM. The CDR3 has 16 residues. V was clipped by 6 bases and J by 0 bases; unmatched bases: 11. The chain's CDR3 is CASSSPPGLPSYEQYF. The CDR3 coding sequence is TGTGCCAGCAGCTCACCTCCGGGACTACCCTCCTACGAGCAGTACTTC.

CDR3 in amino acids: CASSQHLGQVSTDTQYF. CDR3 nucleotide sequence: TGTGCCAGCAGCCAACATCTCGGACAGGTTAGCACAGATACGCAGTATTTT. The J gene is TRBJ2-3, the V gene TRBV5-5; 7 nucleotides align to TRBD1. Looked up from germline, CDR1 is SGHKS and CDR2 is YYEKEE (reference sequence). CDR3 size: 17 residues. The J segment lost 0 bases and the V segment lost 4 bases, leaving 11 bases of the junction unmatched.

V and J are TRBV5-1 and TRBJ2-1; D may be TRBD2 (6 bases). In germline, CDR1 is SGHRS, CDR2 YFSETQ. This CDR3 contains 14 residues. V was clipped by 4 bases and J by 7 bases, with 15 bases between them. CDR3 in DNA: TGCGCCAGCAGCCCGAACAGGAGGGGAAATGAGCAGTTCTTC. It specifies CASSPNRRGNEQFF.

The chain couples TRBV10-1 to TRBJ2-1; TRBD2 might be the D (5 bases). The CDR3 length is 13 residues. The germline gives CDR1 WNHNN, CDR2 SYGVQD (reference sequence). V was clipped by 4 bases and J by 7 bases, with 11 bases between them. CDR3 amino acids: CASSVGRSNEQFF. In nucleotides, the CDR3 is TGCGCCAGCAGTGTTGGGAGATCTAATGAGCAGTTCTTC.

J is TRBJ1-5 and V is TRBV10-2; D is unresolved. This CDR3 is 13 amino acids long. Looked up from germline, CDR1 is WSHSY and CDR2 is SAAADI. Between the trimmed V and J ends, which lost 11 bases and 4 bases, there was a span of 15 bases. The CDR3 region is CASRATWNQPQHF. Written as DNA, the CDR3 is TGCGCCTCCCGTGCGACGTGGAATCAGCCCCAGCATTTT.

This rearrangement joins TRBV27 to TRBJ2-1; no definite D call. Germline CDR1 MNHEY, CDR2 SMNVEV (reference sequence). The CDR3 sequence is 16 residues long. The V end lost 7 bases, the J end lost 0 bases, and 16 bases lay between the germline ends. CDR3 coding DNA: TGTGCCAGCACCCCAGCCCAGTCGGGCTCCTACAATGAGCAGTTCTTC. Its protein product is CASTPAQSGSYNEQFF.

This clone was seen a handful of times. The gene calls are TRBV28 and TRBJ1-5; no clear D. CDR3 length: 11 amino acids. The germline CDR1 and CDR2 sequences are MDHEN and SYDVKM. The ends were cut back, 6 bases at V and 9 bases at J, with 9 bases in the middle. The CDR3 region has the DNA TGTGCCAGCAGCGCGATGATGCCCCAGCATTTT. Its protein product is CASSAMMPQHF.